The T cell receptor beta chain described here comes from a study of shared clonotypes between healthy human individuals. As originally analysed: Owing to the provision of junction-only sequences devoid of quality scores by immunoSEQ, filtering differed. Repertoires were generated with immunoSEQ multiplex PCR, while TCRdb's copy carries only in-frame clones and drops some. V and J calls and clone size come straight from that table; D and trimming were deduced from the DNA. The data hold around 1.4 million clones, with approximately 98.5% observed a single time. CD4+ cells underwent separation, giving CD45RA+ naive and CD45RA-negative memory subsets. Germline V gives CDR1 MNHNS, CDR2 SASEGT. V lost 4 bases to trimming and J lost 7 bases, with 13 bases between them. CDR3 length: 13 amino acids.

The V gene is TRBV6-1, the J gene TRBJ1-2; maybe TRBD1 (5 bases). The receptor's source is a man aged 30 to 39 in good health. Sequencing was performed on naive CD4+ T cells sorted from blood. The subset here: CD45RA+ positively selected. CDR3 bases: TGTGCCAGCAGTGCTTGGGAGCAGGGTGGCTACACCTTC. Its protein is CASSAWEQGGYTF.